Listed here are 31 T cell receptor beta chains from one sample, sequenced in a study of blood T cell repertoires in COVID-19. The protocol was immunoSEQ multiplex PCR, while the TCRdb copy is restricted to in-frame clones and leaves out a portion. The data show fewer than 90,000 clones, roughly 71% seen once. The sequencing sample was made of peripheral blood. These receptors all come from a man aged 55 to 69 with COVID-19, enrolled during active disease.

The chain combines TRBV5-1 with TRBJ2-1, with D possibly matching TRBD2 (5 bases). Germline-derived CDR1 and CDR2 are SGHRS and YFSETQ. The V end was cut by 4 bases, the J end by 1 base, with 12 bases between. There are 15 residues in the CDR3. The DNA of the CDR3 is TGCGCCAGCAGCCCTCTGACGGGGTCCTACAATGAGCAGTTCTTC. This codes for CASSPLTGSYNEQFF.

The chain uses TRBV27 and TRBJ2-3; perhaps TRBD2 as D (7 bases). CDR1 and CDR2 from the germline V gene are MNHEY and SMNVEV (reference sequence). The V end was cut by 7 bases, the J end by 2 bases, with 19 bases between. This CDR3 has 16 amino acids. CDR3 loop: CASTRRGGRNTDTQYF. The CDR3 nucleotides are TGTGCCAGCACCCGGAGGGGGGGGCGGAACACAGATACGCAGTATTTT.

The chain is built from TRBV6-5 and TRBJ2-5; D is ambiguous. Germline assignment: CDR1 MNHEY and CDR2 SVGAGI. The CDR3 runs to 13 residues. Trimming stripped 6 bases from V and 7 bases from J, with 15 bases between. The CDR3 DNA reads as TGTGCCAGCAGAACCCGGAGTATTGGGACCCAGTACTTC. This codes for CASRTRSIGTQYF.

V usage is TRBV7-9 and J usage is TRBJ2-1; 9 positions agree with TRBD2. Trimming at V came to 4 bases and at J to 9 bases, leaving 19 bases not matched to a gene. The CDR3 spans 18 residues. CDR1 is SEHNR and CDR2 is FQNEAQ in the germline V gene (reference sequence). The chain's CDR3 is CASSSTTILAGGVGEQFF. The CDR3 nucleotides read TGTGCCAGCAGCTCCACAACCATACTAGCGGGTGGGGTTGGTGAGCAGTTCTTC.

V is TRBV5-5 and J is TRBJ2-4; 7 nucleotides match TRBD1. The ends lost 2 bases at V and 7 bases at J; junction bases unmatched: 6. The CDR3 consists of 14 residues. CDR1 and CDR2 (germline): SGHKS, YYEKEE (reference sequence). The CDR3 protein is CASSFRTGFNIQYF. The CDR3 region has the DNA TGTGCCAGCAGCTTCCGGACAGGCTTTAACATTCAGTACTTC.

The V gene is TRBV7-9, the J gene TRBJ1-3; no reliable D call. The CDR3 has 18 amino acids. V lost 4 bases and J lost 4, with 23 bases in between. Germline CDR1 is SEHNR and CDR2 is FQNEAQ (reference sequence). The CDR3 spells CASSSARLKEGAGNTIYF. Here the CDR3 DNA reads TGTGCCAGCAGCTCGGCTCGCCTCAAAGAGGGTGCGGGAAACACCATATATTTT.

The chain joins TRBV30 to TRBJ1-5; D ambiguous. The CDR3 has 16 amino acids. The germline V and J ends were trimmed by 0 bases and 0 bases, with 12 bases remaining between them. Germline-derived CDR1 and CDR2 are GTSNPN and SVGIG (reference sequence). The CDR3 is CAWSVKAGFSNQPQHF. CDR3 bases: TGTGCCTGGAGTGTAAAAGCCGGGTTTAGCAATCAGCCCCAGCATTTT.

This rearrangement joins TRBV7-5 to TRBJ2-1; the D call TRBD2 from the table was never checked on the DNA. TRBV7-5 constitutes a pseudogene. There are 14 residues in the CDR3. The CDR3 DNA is TGTGCCAGAAGCTTAAGAGCGGGGAACAATGAGCAGTTCTTC. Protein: CARSLRAGNNEQFF.

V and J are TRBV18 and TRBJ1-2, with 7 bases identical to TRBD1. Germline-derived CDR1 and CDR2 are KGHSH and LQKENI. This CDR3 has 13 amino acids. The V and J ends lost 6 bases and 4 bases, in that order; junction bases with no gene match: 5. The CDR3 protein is CASSDGTAYGYTF. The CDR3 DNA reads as TGTGCCAGCTCCGACGGGACAGCCTATGGCTACACCTTC.

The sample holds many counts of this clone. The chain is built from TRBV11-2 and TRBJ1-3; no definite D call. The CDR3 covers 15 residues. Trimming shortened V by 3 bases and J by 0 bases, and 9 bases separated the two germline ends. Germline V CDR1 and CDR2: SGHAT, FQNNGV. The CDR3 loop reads CASSFPGYSGNTIYF. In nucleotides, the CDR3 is TGTGCCAGCAGCTTCCCGGGGTACTCTGGAAACACCATATATTTT.

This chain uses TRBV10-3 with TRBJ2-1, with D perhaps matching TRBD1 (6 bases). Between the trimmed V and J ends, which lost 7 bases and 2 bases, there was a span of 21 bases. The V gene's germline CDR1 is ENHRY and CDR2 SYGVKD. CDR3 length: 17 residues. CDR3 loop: CAITTTQGSQTYNEQFF. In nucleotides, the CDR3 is TGTGCCATCACCACAACCCAGGGGTCGCAAACCTACAATGAGCAGTTCTTC.

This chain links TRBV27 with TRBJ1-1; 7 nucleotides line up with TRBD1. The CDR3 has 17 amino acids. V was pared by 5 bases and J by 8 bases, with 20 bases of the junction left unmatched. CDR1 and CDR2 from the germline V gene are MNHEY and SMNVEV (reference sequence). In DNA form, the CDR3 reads TGTGCCAGCAGTGCAAGACAGGGCTCCAACAAAGGCCTCGAAGCTTTCTTT. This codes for CASSARQGSNKGLEAFF.

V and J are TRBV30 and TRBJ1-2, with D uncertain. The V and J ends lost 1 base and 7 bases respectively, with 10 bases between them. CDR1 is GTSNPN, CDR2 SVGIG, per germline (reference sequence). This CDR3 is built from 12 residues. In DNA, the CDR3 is TGTGCCTGGAGTGGCCCAGGCACTGGCTACACCTTC. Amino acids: CAWSGPGTGYTF.

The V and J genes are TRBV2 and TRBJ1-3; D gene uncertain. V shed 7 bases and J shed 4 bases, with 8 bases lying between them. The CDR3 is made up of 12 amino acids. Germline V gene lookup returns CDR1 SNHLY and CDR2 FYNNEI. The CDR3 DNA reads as TGTGCCAGCAACTCGAGGGGAAACACCATATATTTT. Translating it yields CASNSRGNTIYF.

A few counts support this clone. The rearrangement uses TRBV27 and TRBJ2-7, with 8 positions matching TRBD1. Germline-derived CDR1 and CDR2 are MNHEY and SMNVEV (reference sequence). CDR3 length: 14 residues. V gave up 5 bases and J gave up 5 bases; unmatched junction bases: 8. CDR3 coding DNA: TGTGCCAGCAGTACAGCAGGGGGCGTCGACGAGCAGTACTTC. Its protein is CASSTAGGVDEQYF.

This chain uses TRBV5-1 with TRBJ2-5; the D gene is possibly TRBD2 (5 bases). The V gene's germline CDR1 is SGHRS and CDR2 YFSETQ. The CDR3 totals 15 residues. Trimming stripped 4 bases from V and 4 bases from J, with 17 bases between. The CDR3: CASSPVVGEVETQYF. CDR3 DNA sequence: TGCGCCAGCAGCCCCGTGGTGGGAGAGGTAGAGACCCAGTACTTC.

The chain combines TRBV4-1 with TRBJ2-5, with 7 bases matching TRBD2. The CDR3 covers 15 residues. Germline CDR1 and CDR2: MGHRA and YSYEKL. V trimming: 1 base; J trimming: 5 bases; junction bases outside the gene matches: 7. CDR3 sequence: CASSQGPGRRETQYF. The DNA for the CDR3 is TGCGCCAGCAGCCAAGGTCCCGGGAGGAGGGAGACCCAGTACTTC.

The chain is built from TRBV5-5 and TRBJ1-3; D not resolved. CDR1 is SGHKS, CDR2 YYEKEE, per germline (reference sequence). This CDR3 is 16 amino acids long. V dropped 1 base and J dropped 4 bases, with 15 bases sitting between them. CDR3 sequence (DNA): TGTGCCAGCAGCTTGTGGCAGAACCCCATGGGAAACACCATATATTTT. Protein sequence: CASSLWQNPMGNTIYF.

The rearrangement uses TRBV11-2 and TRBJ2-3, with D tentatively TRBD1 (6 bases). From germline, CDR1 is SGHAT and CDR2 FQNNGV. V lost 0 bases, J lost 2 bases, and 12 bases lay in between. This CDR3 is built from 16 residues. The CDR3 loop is CASSLDFGQYTDTQYF. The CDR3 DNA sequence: TGTGCCAGCAGCTTAGATTTCGGACAGTACACAGATACGCAGTATTTT. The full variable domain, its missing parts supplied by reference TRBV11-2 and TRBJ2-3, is EAGVAQSPRYKIIEKRQSVAFWCNPISGHATLYWYQQILGQGPKLLIQFQNNGVVDDSQLPKDRFSAERLKGVDSTLKIQPAKLEDSAVYLCASSLDFGQYTDTQYFGPGTRLTVL.

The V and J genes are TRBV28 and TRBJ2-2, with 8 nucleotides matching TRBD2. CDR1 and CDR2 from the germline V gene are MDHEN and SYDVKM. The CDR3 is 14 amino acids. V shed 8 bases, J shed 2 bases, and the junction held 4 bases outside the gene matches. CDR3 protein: CASLAGGNTGELFF. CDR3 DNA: TGTGCCAGCCTGGCGGGGGGAAACACCGGGGAGCTGTTTTTT.

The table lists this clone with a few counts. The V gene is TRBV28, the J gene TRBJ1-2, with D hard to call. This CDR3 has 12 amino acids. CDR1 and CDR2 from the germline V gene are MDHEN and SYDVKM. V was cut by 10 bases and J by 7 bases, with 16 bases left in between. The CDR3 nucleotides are TGTGCCATCAATGGCCTGGCCCGTGGCTACACCTTC. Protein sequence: CAINGLARGYTF.

CDR3 loop: CASSIGQRDTEAFF. The CDR3 nucleotides read TGTGCCAGTAGTATAGGCCAACGGGACACTGAAGCTTTCTTT. This chain uses TRBV19 with TRBJ1-1; D gene ambiguous. This CDR3 has 14 amino acids. Germline assignment: CDR1 LNHDA and CDR2 SQIVND (reference sequence). The V and J ends lost 1 base and 3 bases respectively, with 9 bases between them.

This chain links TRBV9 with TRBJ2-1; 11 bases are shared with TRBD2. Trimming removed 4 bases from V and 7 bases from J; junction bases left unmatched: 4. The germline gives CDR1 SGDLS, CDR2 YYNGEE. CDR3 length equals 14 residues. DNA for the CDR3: TGTGCCAGCAGCCCTAGCGGGGGGCTAAATGAGCAGTTCTTC. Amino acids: CASSPSGGLNEQFF.

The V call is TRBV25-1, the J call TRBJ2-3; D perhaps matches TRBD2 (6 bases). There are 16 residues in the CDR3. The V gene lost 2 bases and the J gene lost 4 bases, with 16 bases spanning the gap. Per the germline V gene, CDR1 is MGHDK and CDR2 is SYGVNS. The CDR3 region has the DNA TGTGCCAGCAGTGAAATAGGGACTTCCGCGCCAGATACGCAGTATTTT. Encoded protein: CASSEIGTSAPDTQYF.

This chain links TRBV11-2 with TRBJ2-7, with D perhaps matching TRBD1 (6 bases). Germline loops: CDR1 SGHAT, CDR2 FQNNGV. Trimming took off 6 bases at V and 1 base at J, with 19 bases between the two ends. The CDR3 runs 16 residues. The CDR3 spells CASSESAGEHSYEQYF. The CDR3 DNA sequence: TGTGCCAGCAGTGAGAGCGCAGGGGAACATTCCTACGAGCAGTACTTC.

As DNA, the CDR3 is TGTGCCAGCAGTGAGCCCGGACTAGCGGTTGCCGGGGAGCTGTTTTTT. It yields the protein CASSEPGLAVAGELFF. The chain joins TRBV6-1 to TRBJ2-2; 10 positions match TRBD2. V trimming: 3 bases; J trimming: 6 bases; junction bases outside the gene matches: 7. Germline-derived CDR1 and CDR2 are MNHNS and SASEGT. This CDR3 is built from 16 residues.

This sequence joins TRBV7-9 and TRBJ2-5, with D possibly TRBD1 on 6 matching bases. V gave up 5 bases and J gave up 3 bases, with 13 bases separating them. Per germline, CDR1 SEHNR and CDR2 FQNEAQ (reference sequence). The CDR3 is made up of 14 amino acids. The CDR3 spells CASSRRDTKETQYF. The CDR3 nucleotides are TGTGCCAGCAGCCGCCGGGACACAAAAGAGACCCAGTACTTC.

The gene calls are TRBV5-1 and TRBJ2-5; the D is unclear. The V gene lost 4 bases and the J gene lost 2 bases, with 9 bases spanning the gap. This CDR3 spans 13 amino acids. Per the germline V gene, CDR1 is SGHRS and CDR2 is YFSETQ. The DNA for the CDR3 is TGCGCCAGCAGCCTGGATCGGCAAGAGACCCAGTACTTC. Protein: CASSLDRQETQYF.

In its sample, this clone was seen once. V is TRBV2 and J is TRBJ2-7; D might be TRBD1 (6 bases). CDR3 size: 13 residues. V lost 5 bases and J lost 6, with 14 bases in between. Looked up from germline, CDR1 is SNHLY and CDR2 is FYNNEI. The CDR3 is CASSNSGEIEQYF. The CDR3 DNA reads TGTGCCAGCAGTAACTCAGGGGAGATCGAGCAGTACTTC.

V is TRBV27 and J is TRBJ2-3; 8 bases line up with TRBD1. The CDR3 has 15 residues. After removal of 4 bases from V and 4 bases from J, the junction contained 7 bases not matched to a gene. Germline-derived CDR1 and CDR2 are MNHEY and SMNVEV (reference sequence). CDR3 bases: TGTGCCAGCAGTTCCCCAGGGGGCGCGGCAGATACGCAGTATTTT. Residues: CASSSPGGAADTQYF.

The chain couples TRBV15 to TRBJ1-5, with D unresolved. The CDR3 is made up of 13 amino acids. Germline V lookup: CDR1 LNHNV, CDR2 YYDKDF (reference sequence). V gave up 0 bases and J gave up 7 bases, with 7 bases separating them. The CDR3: CATSRDPKQPQHF. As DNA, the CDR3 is TGTGCCACCAGCAGAGATCCAAAACAGCCCCAGCATTTT.